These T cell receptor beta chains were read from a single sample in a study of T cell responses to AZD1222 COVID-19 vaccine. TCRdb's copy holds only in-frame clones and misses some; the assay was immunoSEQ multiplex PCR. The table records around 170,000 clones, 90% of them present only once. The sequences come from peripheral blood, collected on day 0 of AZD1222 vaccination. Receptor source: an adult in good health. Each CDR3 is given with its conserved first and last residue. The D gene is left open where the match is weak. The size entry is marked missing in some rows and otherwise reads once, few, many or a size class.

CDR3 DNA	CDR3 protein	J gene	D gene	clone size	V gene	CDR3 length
TGTGCCAGTTCGGAGGGTGGTTCGAGGAATTCACCCCTCCACTTT	CASSEGGSRNSPLHF	TRBJ1-6	NA	NA	TRBV9	15
TGTGCCAGCAGCTTAAGGGGGGCGCGGTTCTTC	CASSLRGARFF	TRBJ2-1	NA	NA	TRBV11-2	11
TGTGCCAGCAGTGACTCAAGCGAGGGCTGGAACACTGAAGCTTTCTTT	CASSDSSEGWNTEAFF	TRBJ1-1	NA	NA	TRBV6-4	16
TGTGCCTGGAGTGGACAGTCCCTCTCCTACGAGCAGTACTTC	CAWSGQSLSYEQYF	TRBJ2-7	NA	NA	TRBV30	14
TGCAGCGTTAGGCTGCAGTACTTC	CSVRLQYF	TRBJ2-7	NA	NA	TRBV29-1	8
TGTGCCAGCAGCCTCGAGACTAGCGGGGGTCAGAATGAGCAGTTCTTC	CASSLETSGGQNEQFF	TRBJ2-1	TRBD2	NA	TRBV7-2	16
TGTGCCAGTAGGGAGAACCAGGTAGGGGGGATTTCACCCCTCCACTTT	CASRENQVGGISPLHF	TRBJ1-6	NA	NA	TRBV19	16
TGTGCTAGTGGTTTGGATATATCGGGATTTGCCTACGAGCAGTACTTC	CASGLDISGFAYEQYF	TRBJ2-7	NA	NA	TRBV12-5	16
TGTGCCAGCAGCCATACCGGGACAGATGGCTACACCTTC	CASSHTGTDGYTF	TRBJ1-2	TRBD1	NA	TRBV3-1/TRBV3-2	13
TGTGCCAGCAGAACGGGGGGCTCAGAGACCCAGTACTTC	CASRTGGSETQYF	TRBJ2-5	NA	NA	TRBV27	13
TGTGCCAGCAGCGTCCTCCCTAGCGGGGACTACGAGCAGTACTTC	CASSVLPSGDYEQYF	TRBJ2-7	TRBD2	NA	TRBV9	15
TGTGCCAGCAGCCCCGAGAGCAATCAGCCCCAGCATTTT	CASSPESNQPQHF	TRBJ1-5	NA	NA	TRBV11-1	13
TGTGCCAGCAGCCAAGCCCTTTGGGCTGCCGGGGAGCTGTTTTTT	CASSQALWAAGELFF	TRBJ2-2	NA	NA	TRBV3-1/TRBV3-2	15
TGTGCCAGCAGCCCCACTAGCGGGGACACAGATACGCAGTATTTT	CASSPTSGDTDTQYF	TRBJ2-3	TRBD2	NA	TRBV5-4	15
TGTGCCAGCAGCGGAGACAGTAGCAATCAGCCCCAGCATTTT	CASSGDSSNQPQHF	TRBJ1-5	NA	NA	TRBV7-8	14
TGTGCCAGCAGCCCCACCCGACAGGGATCGCAGTATTTT	CASSPTRQGSQYF	TRBJ2-3	TRBD1	NA	TRBV14	13
TGCAGCGTTGAAGAAGACCCCGTGGGGGACGAGCAGTACTTC	CSVEEDPVGDEQYF	TRBJ2-7	NA	NA	TRBV29-1	14
TGTGCCAGCAGCCAAGCGGCCAAAGGACTTAGTTACAATGAGCAGTTCTTC	CASSQAAKGLSYNEQFF	TRBJ2-1	NA	NA	TRBV11-2	17
TGTGCCAGCAGTCTCTCCCGGGACAGGGGGTATCAGCCCCAGCATTTT	CASSLSRDRGYQPQHF	TRBJ1-5	TRBD1	once	TRBV28	16
TGTGCCAGCAGCCCGCGGGACAGGTTTTCTAACTATGGCTACACCTTC	CASSPRDRFSNYGYTF	TRBJ1-2	TRBD1	NA	TRBV5-6	16
TGTGCCAGCAGTTTATGGCAACAGGGTAATAGTGGCTACACCTTC	CASSLWQQGNSGYTF	TRBJ1-2	NA	NA	TRBV28	15
TGTGCCAGCAGTTTTCTGGGACAGGGGACGGCAGTTGGCTACACCTTC	CASSFLGQGTAVGYTF	TRBJ1-2	TRBD1	NA	TRBV27	16
TGTGCCAGCAGTTTCTTAGGGAGGTCTCCTGGAAACACCATATATTTT	CASSFLGRSPGNTIYF	TRBJ1-3	NA	NA	TRBV28	16
TGTGCCAGTAGTATAACGGGGATTGAAAAACTGTTTTTT	CASSITGIEKLFF	TRBJ1-4	NA	NA	TRBV19	13
TGCAGTGTGAGGGGACAGACTAACTATGGCTACACCTTC	CSVRGQTNYGYTF	TRBJ1-2	TRBD1	once	TRBV29-1	13
TGTGCCACCAGTGACCCCCGGACGGGGGGAAACACCATATATTTT	CATSDPRTGGNTIYF	TRBJ1-3	NA	once	TRBV24-1	15
TGTGCCAGCATCCCTGACAGGGGACGAGCTAACTATGGCTACACCTTC	CASIPDRGRANYGYTF	TRBJ1-2	TRBD1	NA	TRBV2	16
TGTGCCAGCAGCCAAGACTGGGGAAGGAATAATTCACCCCTCCACTTT	CASSQDWGRNNSPLHF	TRBJ1-6	NA	NA	TRBV3-1/TRBV3-2	16
TGTGCCAGCAGCCAGACCCCCTGGGAGGTCCATATCTTC	CASSQTPWEVHIF	TRBJ2-7	NA	NA	TRBV7-3	13
TGTGCCAGCAGCACGGACAGGGAAACTGAAGCTTTCTTT	CASSTDRETEAFF	TRBJ1-1	TRBD1	NA	TRBV7-3	13
TGTGCCAGCAGTTTATCCCCCCTAGATGAGCAGTTCTTC	CASSLSPLDEQFF	TRBJ2-1	NA	NA	TRBV28	13